This T cell receptor (beta chain) was found in a study of blood T cell repertoires in COVID-19. Study as a whole: From T cells, B-cell-depleted T cells, or PBMCs came the material, which was cDNA or gDNA.

Clones were sequenced by immunoSEQ multiplex PCR, and TCRdb holds only the in-frame ones, with some missing. Of approximately 300,000 clones detected, around 86% appear once; the ten largest clones hold about 10%. Deletions cut 0 bases from V and 0 bases from J, with 8 bases between. The CDR3 covers 15 residues. CDR1 KGHSH and CDR2 LQKENI come from the germline V gene. Recruits, aged about 18 to 89 years, lived in under 25 US areas. Among Cohort 3 donors, those recovered had two negative PCRs, clearance, or symptom resolution. The sample taken for sequencing was PBMCs or T cells enriched from blood (not recorded which). This clonotype was sampled from a woman aged 18-35 years who had recovered from COVID-19. The chain employs TRBV18 and TRBJ1-2, with no clear D. The CDR3 loop is CASSPPSGSNYGYTF. CDR3 coding DNA: TGTGCCAGCTCACCACCGTCCGGGTCTAACTATGGCTACACCTTC.